Given below is one T cell receptor beta chain in context. This entry is derived from a study of technical replicates of blood from several donors. Assay: immunoSEQ multiplex PCR; the TCRdb copy retains only in-frame clones and omits some. This sample has 74,000 or so clones, with 90% to 98% found just once. The CDR3 sequence is 15 residues long. V was clipped by 3 bases and J by 0 bases, with 11 bases between them. CDR1 SGHNT and CDR2 YYREEE come from the germline V gene (reference sequence). The chain combines TRBV5-4 with TRBJ2-3, with a weak D call TRBD1 (6 bases). Source material: T cells isolated from PBMCs. The TCR sequence derives from a human donor in good health. This chain's CDR3 is CASSYRTASTDTQYF. Here the CDR3 DNA reads TGTGCCAGCAGCTACCGGACAGCTAGCACAGATACGCAGTATTTT.